One and the same sample provided the 19 T cell receptor beta chains below, sequenced in a study of T cells in Graves' hyperthyroidism and ophthalmopathy. The TCR beta CDR3 regions underwent amplification using RNA transcripts as the source. First-round RT-PCR of the TCR CDR3 relied on the HTBI primer set. TCRdb passed the multiplex PCR reads through MiXCR, listing each CDR3 protein once. The data hold nearly 250,000 distinct CDR3 sequences, with approximately 24% observed a single time. The sample was blood. The source is a woman aged 40-49 years with Graves' ophthalmopathy.

With respect to this clonotype: A much larger clone lies one base from this, so it may be a read error. V gene TRBV3-1 combines with J gene TRBJ1-1; tentative D call: TRBD1 (5 bases). This CDR3 is built from 14 residues. V shed 1 base and J shed 5 bases, with 11 bases lying between them. CDR1 is LGHDT and CDR2 is YNNKEL in the germline V gene (reference sequence). CDR3 sequence: CASSQVAGWTEAFF. For the CDR3, the DNA is TGTGCCAGCAGCCAAGTCGCAGGGTGGACTGAAGCTTTCTTT. Supplemented by reference TRBV3-1 and TRBJ1-1, the full variable domain reads DTAVSQTPKYLVTQMGNDKSIKCEQNLGHDTMYWYKQDSKKFLKIMFSYNNKELIINETVPNRFSPKSPDKAHLNLHINSLELGDSAVYFCASSQVAGWTEAFFGQGTRLTVV.

In its sample, this clonotype was seen many times. The V gene is TRBV7-8, the J gene TRBJ2-5, with D unresolved. This CDR3 has 13 amino acids. The germline CDR1 and CDR2 sequences are SGHVS and FQNEAQ. The V end lost 5 bases, the J end lost 4 bases, and 11 bases lay between the germline ends. DNA for the CDR3: TGTGCCAGCAGCACGAGGAGCCCAGAGACCCAGTACTTC. It encodes CASSTRSPETQYF.

This clonotype occurred many times. This chain connects TRBV7-6 to TRBJ1-3; a weak D match, TRBD1 (6 bases). This CDR3 region has 16 residues. The germline V gene has CDR1 SGHVS and CDR2 FNYEAQ. V was cut by 4 bases and J by 8 bases, with 21 bases left in between. DNA of the CDR3: TGTGCCAGCAGCTCGAGGGGGGTCTTCGGGAGACACACCATATATTTT. This encodes CASSSRGVFGRHTIYF.

In its sample, this clonotype was seen a few times. The CDR3 sequence: CASSASASAYEQYF. CDR3 DNA: TGTGCCAGCAGCGCTAGCGCTAGCGCCTACGAGCAGTACTTC. V and J are TRBV3-1 and TRBJ2-7; TRBD2 is a possible D gene (6 bases). V was clipped by 5 bases and J by 2 bases, with 13 bases between them. Germline CDR1 reads LGHDT; CDR2 reads YNNKEL (reference sequence). This CDR3 is built from 14 residues.

This clonotype came up many times. The chain combines TRBV7-9 with TRBJ1-5; D not certain. V lost 5 bases and J 5 bases, leaving 10 bases between the germline ends. The CDR3 covers 13 residues. Germline CDR1 reads SEHNR; CDR2 reads FQNEAQ (reference sequence). CDR3 DNA: TGTGCCAGCAGCAAAGGAAGGGATCAGCCCCAGCATTTT. Translating gives CASSKGRDQPQHF.

This clonotype was picked up many times. The rearrangement joins TRBV2 to TRBJ1-2; D call uncertain. Per germline, CDR1 SNHLY and CDR2 FYNNEI. V was shortened by 6 bases and J by 7 bases, with 21 bases between the two germline ends. The CDR3 loop spans 15 amino acids. The CDR3 reads CASREKPTDLFGYTF. For the CDR3, the DNA is TGTGCCAGCAGAGAGAAACCGACCGATTTATTTGGCTACACCTTC.

This sequence joins TRBV5-1 and TRBJ2-7; TRBD1 agrees at 8 bases. V shed 2 bases and J 2 bases; nucleotides not matched to a gene: 3. Germline CDR1 SGHRS, CDR2 YFSETQ. The CDR3 is 14 amino acids. CDR3 protein: CASSLEQGAYEQYF. CDR3 DNA sequence: TGCGCCAGCAGCTTAGAACAGGGGGCCTACGAGCAGTACTTC.

The V and J genes are TRBV4-1 and TRBJ1-2; 7 bases match TRBD1. Looked up from germline, CDR1 is MGHRA and CDR2 is YSYEKL. V shed 1 base, J shed 5 bases, and the junction held 7 bases outside the gene matches. The CDR3 totals 15 residues. The DNA for the CDR3 is TGCGCCAGCAGCCAAGTAGAGGGGGCTGAATATGGCTACACCTTC. Protein sequence: CASSQVEGAEYGYTF.

This clonotype was seen a handful of times. This chain connects TRBV20-1 to TRBJ2-3, with D maybe TRBD2 (5 bases). Germline V gives CDR1 DFQATT, CDR2 SNEGSKA (reference sequence). The CDR3 runs 15 residues. Trimming removed 6 bases at V and 6 bases at J, with 22 bases between. CDR3 region: CSAQSLTNTADTQYF. Written as DNA, the CDR3 is TGCAGTGCCCAATCTCTGACTAACACGGCGGATACGCAGTATTTT.

This clonotype was detected ten times or more. The chain uses TRBV28 and TRBJ2-7; 9 bases map to TRBD1. V lost 4 bases, J lost 9 bases, and 4 bases stayed unmatched. Germline V lookup: CDR1 MDHEN, CDR2 SYDVKM. The CDR3 consists of 12 residues. CDR3 loop: CASSWGQGGQYF. The CDR3 region has the DNA TGTGCCAGCAGTTGGGGACAGGGAGGGCAGTACTTC.

This clonotype has ten or more counts. The CDR3 DNA is TGTGCCAGCAGCCAAGGACAGGAGCCCGTCCAAGAGACCCAGTACTTC. Translation: CASSQGQEPVQETQYF. The chain carries TRBV28 and TRBJ2-5, with 7 bases matching TRBD1. J lost 1 base, V lost 6 bases, and 11 bases had no gene match. CDR1 is MDHEN, CDR2 SYDVKM, per germline. The length of the CDR3 is 16 residues.

This clonotype has just a few counts. The chain has TRBV20-1 and TRBJ2-7, with 11 bases identical to TRBD1. The V gene end was trimmed by 6 bases and the J gene end by 5 bases; junction bases not matched to a gene: 9. The CDR3 runs to 14 residues. Germline V gene sequence: CDR1 DFQATT, CDR2 SNEGSKA (reference sequence). CDR3 DNA: TGCAGTGCACCTCGGGACAGGGGGTCCCACGAGCAGTACTTC. This codes for CSAPRDRGSHEQYF.

The chain uses TRBV18 and TRBJ1-1; TRBD1 might be the D (6 bases). Trimming removed 5 bases at V and 7 bases at J, with 20 bases between. This CDR3 has 15 amino acids. CDR1 and CDR2 from the germline V gene are KGHSH and LQKENI. This CDR3 is CASSSKQGYGGEAFF. Here the CDR3 DNA reads TGTGCCAGCTCATCTAAACAGGGATACGGCGGTGAAGCTTTCTTT.

In its sample, this clonotype was seen a few times. The chain joins TRBV6-1 to TRBJ2-7; D gene ambiguous. The length of the CDR3 is 12 residues. V shed 7 bases and J shed 2 bases, with 9 bases lying between them. The germline V gene has CDR1 MNHNS and CDR2 SASEGT. The CDR3 is CASMGSTYEQYF. CDR3 sequence (DNA): TGTGCCAGCATGGGCTCAACCTACGAGCAGTACTTC.

The genes are TRBV6-1 and TRBJ2-7; 10 bases map to TRBD1. Germline V gene data show CDR1 as MNHNS and CDR2 as SASEGT. V lost 2 bases to trimming and J lost 3 bases; unmatched junction nucleotides: 7. CDR3 length: 16 residues. CDR3 coding DNA: TGTGCCAGCAGTGAAATGGGGGACAGGGGATTCTACGAGCAGTACTTC. It translates to CASSEMGDRGFYEQYF.

This clonotype was seen repeatedly, ten times or more. This rearrangement joins TRBV2 to TRBJ2-7, with 7 bases matching TRBD2. CDR1 and CDR2 from the germline V gene are SNHLY and FYNNEI. There are 15 residues in the CDR3. The V and J ends lost 6 bases and 3 bases, in that order; junction bases with no gene match: 11. The CDR3, as DNA: TGTGCCAGCAGAGCCGGGACTATTACCTACTACGAGCAGTACTTC. The encoded protein is CASRAGTITYYEQYF. Full variable domain (rest looked up from reference TRBV2 and TRBJ2-7): EPEVTQTPSHQVTQMGQEVILRCVPISNHLYFYWYRQILGQKVEFLVSFYNNEISEKSEIFDDQFSVERPDGSNFTLKIRSTKLEDSAMYFCASRAGTITYYEQYFGPGTRLTVT.

This clonotype was seen at least ten times. V gene TRBV18 combines with J gene TRBJ1-3; no firm D call. The germline V gene has CDR1 KGHSH and CDR2 LQKENI. V lost 6 bases and J lost 3, with 9 bases in between. The CDR3 consists of 13 residues. The CDR3 here is CASSRPSGNTIYF. The CDR3 nucleotides read TGTGCCAGCTCGCGTCCGAGTGGAAACACCATATATTTT.

The chain uses TRBV10-3 and TRBJ1-1, with a tentative D call TRBD1 (6 bases). The CDR3 consists of 12 residues. Per germline, CDR1 ENHRY and CDR2 SYGVKD. With 10 bases removed from V and 2 bases from J, the gap between germline ends came to 11 bases. CDR3 protein: CATSDRNTEAFF. The DNA of the CDR3 is TGTGCCACTTCGGACAGAAACACTGAAGCTTTCTTT.

The sample holds many counts of this clonotype. V is TRBV6-1 and J is TRBJ2-7; D possibly matches TRBD1 or TRBD2 (5 bases each). The CDR3 runs 14 residues. Looked up from germline, CDR1 is MNHNS and CDR2 is SASEGT. V was cut by 4 bases and J by 2 bases, with 12 bases left in between. CDR3 bases: TGTGCCAGCAGTGTCGTGAGGGGCACCTACGAGCAGTACTTC. Translation gives CASSVVRGTYEQYF.